Below are 3 T cell receptor beta chains sequenced from a single sample in a study of T cell repertoires in cytomegalovirus infection. TCRdb re-derived calls from the reads in MiXCR, one entry per CDR3 protein. Here the sample spans roughly 920,000 distinct CDR3 sequences, roughly 30% being singletons. Antigens for these TCRs are unknown. The material was cultured CD8+ T cells from PBMCs, obtained from culture after CMV antigen stimulation. The receptors here all came from a human donor in good health (CMV status not recorded). Some clones in this sample may be carry-over from other donors' samples.

The gene calls are TRBV19 and TRBJ1-4; D not resolved. V was clipped by 9 bases and J by 0 bases, with 20 bases between them. Per the germline V gene, CDR1 is LNHDA and CDR2 is SQIVND (reference sequence). The CDR3 is 17 residues long. Here the CDR3 DNA reads TGTGCCAGCGAGCAGCCCGTGGCCCGTTCAACTAATGAAAAACTGTTTTTT. Protein sequence: CASEQPVARSTNEKLFF.

In DNA form, the CDR3 reads TGTGCCAGCACCATCCAGCGGGGGCCCTACAATGAGCAGTTCTTC. Translation gives CASTIQRGPYNEQFF. This sequence joins TRBV12-3 or TRBV12-4 and TRBJ2-1; 8 positions agree with TRBD2. The CDR3 is 15 residues long. After removal of 7 bases from V and 2 bases from J, the junction contained 7 bases not matched to a gene.

This clonotype was seen a few times. This sequence joins TRBV5-8 and TRBJ2-3; D uncertain. V was trimmed by 10 bases and J by 3 bases, leaving 15 bases between them. CDR1 SGHTS and CDR2 YDEGEE come from the germline V gene. This CDR3 region has 13 residues. Written as DNA, the CDR3 is TGTGCCCCCGCCGAAAGAGGAACAGATACGCAGTATTTT. Protein sequence: CAPAERGTDTQYF.